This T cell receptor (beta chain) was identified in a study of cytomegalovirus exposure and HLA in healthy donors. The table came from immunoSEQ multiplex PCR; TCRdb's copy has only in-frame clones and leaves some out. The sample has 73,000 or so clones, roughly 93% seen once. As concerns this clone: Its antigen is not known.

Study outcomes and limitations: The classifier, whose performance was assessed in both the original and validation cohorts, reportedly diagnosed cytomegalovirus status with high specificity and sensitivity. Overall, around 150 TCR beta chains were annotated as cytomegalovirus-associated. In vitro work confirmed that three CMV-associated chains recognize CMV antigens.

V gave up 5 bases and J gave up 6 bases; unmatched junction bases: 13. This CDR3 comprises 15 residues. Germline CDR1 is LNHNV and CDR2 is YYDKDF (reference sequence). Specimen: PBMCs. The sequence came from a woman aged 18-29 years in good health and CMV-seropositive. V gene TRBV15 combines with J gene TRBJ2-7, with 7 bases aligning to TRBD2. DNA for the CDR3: TGTGCCACCAGCGGGGGGAAGGTAGAGCGGGGCGAGCAGTACTTC. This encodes CATSGGKVERGEQYF.